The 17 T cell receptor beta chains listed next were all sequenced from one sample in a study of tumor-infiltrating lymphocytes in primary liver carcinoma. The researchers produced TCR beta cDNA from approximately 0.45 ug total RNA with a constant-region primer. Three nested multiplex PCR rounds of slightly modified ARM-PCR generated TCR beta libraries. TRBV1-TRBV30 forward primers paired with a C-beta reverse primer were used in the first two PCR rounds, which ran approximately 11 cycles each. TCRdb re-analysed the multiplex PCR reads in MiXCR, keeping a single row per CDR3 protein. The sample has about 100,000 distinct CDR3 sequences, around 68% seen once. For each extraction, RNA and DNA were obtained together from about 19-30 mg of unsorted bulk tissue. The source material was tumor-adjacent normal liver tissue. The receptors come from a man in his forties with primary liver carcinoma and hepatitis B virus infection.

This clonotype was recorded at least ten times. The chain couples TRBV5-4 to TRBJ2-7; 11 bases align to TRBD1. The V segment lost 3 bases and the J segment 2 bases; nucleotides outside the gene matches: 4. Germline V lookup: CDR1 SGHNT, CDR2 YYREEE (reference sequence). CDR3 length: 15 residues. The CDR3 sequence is CASSWGQGVTYEQYF. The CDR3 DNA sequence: TGTGCCAGCAGCTGGGGACAGGGGGTAACCTACGAGCAGTACTTC. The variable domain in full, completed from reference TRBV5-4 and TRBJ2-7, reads ETGVTQSPTHLIKTRGQQVTLRCSSQSGHNTVSWYQQALGQGPQFIFQYYREEENGRGNFPPRFSGLQFPNYSSELNVNALELDDSALYLCASSWGQGVTYEQYFGPGTRLTVT.

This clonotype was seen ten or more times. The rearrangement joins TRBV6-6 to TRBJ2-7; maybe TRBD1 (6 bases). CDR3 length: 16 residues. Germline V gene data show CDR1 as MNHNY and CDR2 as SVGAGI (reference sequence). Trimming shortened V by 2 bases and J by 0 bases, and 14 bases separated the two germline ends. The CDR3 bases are TGTGCCAGCAGTTACCTAACCGGACAGCCCTCCTACGAGCAGTACTTC. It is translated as CASSYLTGQPSYEQYF.

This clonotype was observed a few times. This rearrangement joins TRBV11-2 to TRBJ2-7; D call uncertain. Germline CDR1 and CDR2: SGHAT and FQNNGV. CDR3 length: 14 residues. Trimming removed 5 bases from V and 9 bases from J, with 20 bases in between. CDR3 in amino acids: CASSLQHGAVVQYF. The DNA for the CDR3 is TGTGCCAGCAGCCTCCAGCATGGTGCGGTTGTGCAGTACTTC. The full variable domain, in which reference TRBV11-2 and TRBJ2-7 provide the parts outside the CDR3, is EAGVAQSPRYKIIEKRQSVAFWCNPISGHATLYWYQQILGQGPKLLIQFQNNGVVDDSQLPKDRFSAERLKGVDSTLKIQPAKLEDSAVYLCASSLQHGAVVQYFGPGTRLTVT.

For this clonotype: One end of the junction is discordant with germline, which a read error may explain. In DNA form, the CDR3 reads TGTGCTAGCAACTACACAGATACGCAGTATTTT. As protein: CASNYTDTQYF. The chain has TRBV11-2 and TRBJ2-3; D is ambiguous. This CDR3 has 11 amino acids. The germline V gene encodes CDR1 SGHAT and CDR2 FQNNGV.

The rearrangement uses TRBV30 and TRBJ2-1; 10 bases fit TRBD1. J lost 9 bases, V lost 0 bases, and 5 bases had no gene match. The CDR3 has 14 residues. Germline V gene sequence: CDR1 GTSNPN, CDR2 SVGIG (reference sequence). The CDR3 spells CAWSVTGGIGEQFF. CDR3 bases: TGTGCCTGGAGTGTGACAGGGGGCATCGGTGAGCAGTTCTTC.

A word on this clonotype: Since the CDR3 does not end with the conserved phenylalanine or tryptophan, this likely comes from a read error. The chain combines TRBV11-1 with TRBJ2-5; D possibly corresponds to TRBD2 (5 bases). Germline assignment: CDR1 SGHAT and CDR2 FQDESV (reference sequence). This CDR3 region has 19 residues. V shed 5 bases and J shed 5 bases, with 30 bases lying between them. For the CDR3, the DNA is TGTGCCAGCAGCCCGCCCCAGGAGGTCAGGAAGGACTTCCATGAGACCCAGTACCTC. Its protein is CASSPPQEVRKDFHETQYL.

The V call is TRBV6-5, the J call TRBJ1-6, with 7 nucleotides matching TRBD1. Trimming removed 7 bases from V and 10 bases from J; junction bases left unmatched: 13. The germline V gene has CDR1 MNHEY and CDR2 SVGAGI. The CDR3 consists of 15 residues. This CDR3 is CASTQLTGTGSPLHF. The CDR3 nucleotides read TGTGCCAGCACCCAGTTGACAGGGACGGGCTCACCCCTCCACTTT.

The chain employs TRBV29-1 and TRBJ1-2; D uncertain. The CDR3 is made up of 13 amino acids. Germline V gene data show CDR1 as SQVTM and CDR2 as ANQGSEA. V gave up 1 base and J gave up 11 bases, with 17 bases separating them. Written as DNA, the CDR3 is TGCAGCGTTGAAGCACCAGGACTTGGTGGTTACACCTTC. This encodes CSVEAPGLGGYTF. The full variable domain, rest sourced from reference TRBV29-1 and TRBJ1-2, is SAVISQKPSRDICQRGTSLTIQCQVDSQVTMMFWYRQQPGQSLTLIATANQGSEATYESGFVIDKFPISRPNLTFSTLTVSNMSPEDSSIYLCSVEAPGLGGYTFGSGTRLTVV.

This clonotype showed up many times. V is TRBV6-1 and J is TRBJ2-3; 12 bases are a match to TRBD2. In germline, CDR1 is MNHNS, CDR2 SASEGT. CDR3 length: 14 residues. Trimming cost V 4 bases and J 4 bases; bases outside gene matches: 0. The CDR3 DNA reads TGTGCCAGCAGTGGACTAGCGGGAGCAGATACGCAGTATTTT. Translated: CASSGLAGADTQYF.

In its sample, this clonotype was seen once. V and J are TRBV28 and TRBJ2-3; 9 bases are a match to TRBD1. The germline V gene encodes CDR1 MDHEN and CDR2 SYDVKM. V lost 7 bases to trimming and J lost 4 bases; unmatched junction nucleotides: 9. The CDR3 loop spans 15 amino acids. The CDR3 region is CASNWGQGGADTQYF. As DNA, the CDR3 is TGTGCCAGCAATTGGGGACAGGGTGGGGCAGATACGCAGTATTTT.

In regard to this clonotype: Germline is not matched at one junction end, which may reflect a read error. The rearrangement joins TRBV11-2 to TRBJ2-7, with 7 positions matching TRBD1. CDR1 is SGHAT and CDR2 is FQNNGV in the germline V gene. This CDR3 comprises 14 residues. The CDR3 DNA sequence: TGTGCAAGCAGCTTAGAGACAGGGTGGTACGAGCAGCACTTC. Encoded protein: CASSLETGWYEQHF.

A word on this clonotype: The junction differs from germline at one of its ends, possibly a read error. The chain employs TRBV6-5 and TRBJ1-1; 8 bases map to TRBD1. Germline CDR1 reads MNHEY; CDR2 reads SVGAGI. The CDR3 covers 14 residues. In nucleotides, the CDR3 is TGTGCCAGCAGTCCGACAGGGGTGGTCACTGAAGCTCTCTTT. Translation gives CASSPTGVVTEALF.

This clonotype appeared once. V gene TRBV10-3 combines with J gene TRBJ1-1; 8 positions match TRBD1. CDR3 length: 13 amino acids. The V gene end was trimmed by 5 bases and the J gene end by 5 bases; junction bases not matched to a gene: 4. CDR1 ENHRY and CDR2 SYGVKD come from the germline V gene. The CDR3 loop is CAISRTGLTEAFF. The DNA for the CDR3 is TGTGCCATCAGTAGGACAGGGCTTACTGAAGCTTTCTTT.

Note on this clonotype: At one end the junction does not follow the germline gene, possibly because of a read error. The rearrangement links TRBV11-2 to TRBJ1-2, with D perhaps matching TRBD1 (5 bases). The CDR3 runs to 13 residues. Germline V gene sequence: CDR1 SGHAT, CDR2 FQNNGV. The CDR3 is CVSSLEGSYGYTF. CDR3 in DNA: TGTGTCAGCAGCTTAGAGGGGAGTTATGGCTACACCTTC.

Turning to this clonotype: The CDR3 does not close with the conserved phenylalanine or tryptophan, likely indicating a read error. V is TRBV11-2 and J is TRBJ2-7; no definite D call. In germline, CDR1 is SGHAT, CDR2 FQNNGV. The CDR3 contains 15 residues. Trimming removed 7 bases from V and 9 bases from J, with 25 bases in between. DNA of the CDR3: TGTGCCAGCAACACCAGAGTTAAAGGACCCCTGGGGCAGTACATC. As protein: CASNTRVKGPLGQYI.

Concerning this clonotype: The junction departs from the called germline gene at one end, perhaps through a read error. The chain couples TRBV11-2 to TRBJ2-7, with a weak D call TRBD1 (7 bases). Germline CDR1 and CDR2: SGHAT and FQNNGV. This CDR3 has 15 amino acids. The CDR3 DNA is TGTGCCAGCAGCTGGCAGGGGGGACTGGACTACGAGCACTACTTC. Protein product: CASSWQGGLDYEHYF.

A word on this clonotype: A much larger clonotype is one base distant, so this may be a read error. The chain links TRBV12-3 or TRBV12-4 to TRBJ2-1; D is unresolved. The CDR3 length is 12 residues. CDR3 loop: CAISLRYNEQFF. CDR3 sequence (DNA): TGTGCCATCAGTTTAAGGTACAATGAGCAGTTCTTC.